This is a list of T cell receptor beta chains from one sample in a study of blood T cell repertoires in COVID-19. Method: immunoSEQ multiplex PCR; TCRdb's copy keeps in-frame clones and lacks some. The repertoire has 100,000 to 150,000 clones, roughly four fifths of them found once; the top ten carry 15% to 20%. The sample comprised peripheral blood. The receptors originated from a man aged 25 to 40 with COVID-19, enrolled during active disease. Each CDR3 is given with its conserved first and last residue. Clone size is given for some rows only: seen once, a few or many times, or a class if the clone is expanded.

clone_size	v_call	j_call	cdr3_aa
-	TRBV4-2	TRBJ2-3	CASSQGQARVDTQYF
-	TRBV19	TRBJ1-5	CASSINQGSGYNQPQHF
-	TRBV7-9	TRBJ2-7	CASVAGGTYEQYF
-	TRBV28	TRBJ1-6	CASNPTWSASPLHF
-	TRBV13	TRBJ2-3	CASSLSGTYPTQYF
-	TRBV30	TRBJ1-5	CAWSLFRGEQPQHF
-	TRBV29-1	TRBJ2-2	CSVIDYRDSNTGELFF
-	TRBV4-1	TRBJ1-1	CASSPHTGGTEAFF
-	TRBV30	TRBJ2-7	CAWETSGGFYEQYF
-	TRBV11-2	TRBJ2-3	CASSFPFTDTQYF
-	TRBV27	TRBJ1-5	CASSLRTNQPQHF
few	TRBV11-3	TRBJ2-5	CASSSMGQSRETQYF
-	TRBV5-1	TRBJ1-4	CASSLQGSNEKLFF
-	TRBV28	TRBJ1-2	CASSGGAGYTF
-	TRBV7-9	TRBJ2-1	CASSPGSGDGYNEQFF
-	TRBV6-6	TRBJ2-6	CASSLLGTGDLSGANVLTF
-	TRBV5-1	TRBJ2-7	CASSRAGVENEQYF
-	TRBV5-6	TRBJ2-2	CASSSSGSKRAGELFF
-	TRBV5-1	TRBJ2-2	CASSFVTGNTGELFF
once	TRBV4-1	TRBJ1-2	CASSQVRGYANYGYTF
-	TRBV24-1	TRBJ2-3	CATSDFVSGSTDTQYF
-	TRBV6-2/TRBV6-3	TRBJ1-1	CASSYSRWSRGLAEAFF
-	TRBV6-4	TRBJ2-3	CASSDLAGGDTQYF
-	TRBV5-4	TRBJ2-5	CASSPSRDQETQYF
-	TRBV7-8	TRBJ1-2	CASSLVDRTFSENYGYTF
-	TRBV5-6	TRBJ1-1	CASSLVPLMNTEAFF
-	TRBV19	TRBJ2-6	CASSVDSSGANVLTF